Shown below are 24 T cell receptor beta chains from a single sample sequenced in a study of T cells expressing NK-cell markers (dated by TCRdb to the early 2020s). Libraries were constructed by 5' RACE. The sequencer listed for this sample is Illumina HiSeq 2000. TCRdb reprocessed the reads into one record per CDR3 protein sequence, lacking DNA. The sample's own table lists over 200,000 distinct CDR3 sequences. The ten largest clones capture approximately 0.41% of the sample. Specimen: blood T cells: a sorted CD56 or NKG2C T cell subset, CD4+ or CD8+ T cells, or bulk PBMC T cells (not recorded which). The receptors shown here come from a man aged 18-30 years in good health. Donor details come from another sample of the same person, matched by shared clones.

This CDR3 is CASSLAGGGETQYF. The chain uses TRBV5-4 and TRBJ2-5; TCRdb gives TRBD2 as the D gene, but with no DNA this cannot be confirmed. This CDR3 is built from 14 residues. Per germline, CDR1 SGHNT and CDR2 YYREEE (reference sequence).

The chain is built from TRBV6-2 or TRBV6-3 and TRBJ2-1. This CDR3 contains 17 residues. The germline V gene encodes CDR1 MNHEY and CDR2 SVGEGT. CDR3 amino acids: CASSYWTGLSSYNEQFF.

The J gene is TRBJ2-5, the V gene TRBV29-1; TCRdb reports TRBD1, a call that lacks DNA to check it against. The CDR3 loop spans 11 amino acids. Germline CDR1 is SQVTM and CDR2 is ANQGSEA. CDR3 loop: CSVVGGETQYF.

The J gene is TRBJ1-1, the V gene TRBV10-3; there is no DNA to check the TCRdb D call of TRBD1. CDR1 is ENHRY, CDR2 SYGVKD, per germline. This CDR3 spans 14 amino acids. This CDR3 reads CAIRTTGEDTEAFF.

The genes are TRBV5-1 and TRBJ2-1; the TCRdb call, TRBD2, lacks DNA for checking. Germline loops: CDR1 SGHRS, CDR2 YFSETQ. The CDR3 runs to 16 residues. The CDR3 region is CASSRRAGIIKNEQFF.

V is TRBV20-1 and J is TRBJ2-1. The length of the CDR3 is 12 residues. Germline V CDR1 and CDR2: DFQATT, SNEGSKA (reference sequence). This CDR3 is CSAIGSHNEQFF.

The V and J genes are TRBV7-9 and TRBJ1-2; TCRdb lists TRBD1, though no DNA is available to test this call. The germline gives CDR1 SEHNR, CDR2 FQNEAQ (reference sequence). The CDR3 has 14 residues. CDR3 protein: CASSSGGSNYGYTF.

The V and J genes are TRBV6-2 or TRBV6-3 and TRBJ2-1. CDR1 is MNHEY, CDR2 SVGEGT, per germline. This CDR3 contains 15 residues. The CDR3 region is CASTLGGRAYNEQFF.

The chain uses TRBV12-3 or TRBV12-4 and TRBJ2-1; TCRdb selects TRBD2, and the lack of DNA leaves this call unchecked. CDR3 size: 15 residues. CDR3 sequence reads: CASSSQTSSRNEQFF.

The chain is built from TRBV6-2 or TRBV6-3 and TRBJ2-1. From germline, CDR1 is MNHEY and CDR2 SVGEGT. The CDR3 is 12 residues long. CDR3 region: CASSLVLGLQFF.

The chain couples TRBV12-3 or TRBV12-4 to TRBJ1-1; the TRBD1 assignment by TCRdb is unverifiable without DNA. The CDR3 is 14 residues long. The CDR3 here is CASSWTGANTEAFF.

V usage is TRBV18 and J usage is TRBJ2-5; TCRdb returns TRBD1, unconfirmable since there is no DNA. The germline V gene encodes CDR1 KGHSH and CDR2 LQKENI. CDR3 length: 15 residues. The CDR3: CASSPTLDRSETQYF. The full variable domain, its missing parts supplied by reference TRBV18 and TRBJ2-5, is NAGVMQNPRHLVRRRGQEARLRCSPMKGHSHVYWYRQLPEEGLKFMVYLQKENIIDESGMPKERFSAEFPKEGPSILRIQQVVRGDSAAYFCASSPTLDRSETQYFGPGTRLLVL.

CDR3 sequence reads: CASSPGPTRPQHF. V usage is TRBV12-3 or TRBV12-4 and J usage is TRBJ1-5; TCRdb's D call of TRBD1 is untestable without DNA. The CDR3 is made up of 13 amino acids.

The chain employs TRBV7-2 and TRBJ2-5; without DNA, the TCRdb call of TRBD2 cannot be checked. The germline gives CDR1 SGHTA, CDR2 FQGNSA. CDR3 length: 16 residues. CDR3 region: CASSLEFRGLRKTQYF.

This rearrangement joins TRBV15 to TRBJ1-6. Germline CDR1 reads LNHNV; CDR2 reads YYDKDF (reference sequence). CDR3 length: 15 residues. CDR3 residues: CATSRDKADRSPLHF.

The rearrangement joins TRBV11-1 to TRBJ2-1; TCRdb designates TRBD2, a call that cannot be tested without DNA. The CDR3 contains 18 residues. CDR1 is SGHAT, CDR2 FQDESV, per germline (reference sequence). The CDR3 reads CASTNDPRTSEKYNEQFF.

The chain employs TRBV30 and TRBJ1-5; TCRdb's D gene call, TRBD1, goes unchecked for lack of DNA. The CDR3 is 13 residues long. In germline, CDR1 is GTSNPN, CDR2 SVGIG (reference sequence). Here the CDR3 reads CAYNKGSNQPQHF.

The chain is built from TRBV5-8 and TRBJ2-5; the TRBD2 assignment by TCRdb is unverifiable without DNA. The CDR3 has 15 residues. The germline gives CDR1 SGHTS, CDR2 YDEGEE. The CDR3 loop is CASRYDTRDQETQYF.

The chain uses TRBV6-5 and TRBJ1-6; TCRdb proposes TRBD1, but this gene call is untestable without DNA. CDR3 length: 15 amino acids. CDR1 is MNHEY, CDR2 SVGAGI, per germline. The CDR3 reads CASSYSTGALSPLHF.

The V and J genes are TRBV20-1 and TRBJ1-1. Germline V gene sequence: CDR1 DFQATT, CDR2 SNEGSKA (reference sequence). There are 16 residues in the CDR3. The CDR3 protein is CSARDFGNWSNTEAFF.

The chain employs TRBV10-3 and TRBJ2-5; TCRdb calls TRBD2, which cannot be checked without DNA. This CDR3 is built from 15 residues. Germline V gives CDR1 ENHRY, CDR2 SYGVKD. CDR3 sequence reads: CAISEAGTRQETQYF.

The chain carries TRBV6-1 and TRBJ2-5; with no DNA, the TCRdb D assignment of TRBD1 cannot be verified. The germline gives CDR1 MNHNS, CDR2 SASEGT. The CDR3 loop spans 12 amino acids. The CDR3 loop is CASSQGVGTQYF.

The V gene is TRBV5-1, the J gene TRBJ1-1; checking the TCRdb D call of TRBD1 is not possible without DNA. The CDR3 runs 13 residues. Germline CDR1 is SGHRS and CDR2 is YFSETQ. The CDR3 loop reads CASQGVMNTEAFF.

CDR3 sequence: CSAPPTGAHYGYTF. The V call is TRBV20-1, the J call TRBJ1-2; as DNA is missing, the TRBD1 call by TCRdb cannot be tested. The CDR3 extends over 14 amino acids. Germline V gene sequence: CDR1 DFQATT, CDR2 SNEGSKA (reference sequence).